Listed here are 22 T cell receptor beta chains from one sample, sequenced in a study of Ad26.COV2.S vaccination and SARS-CoV-2 variants listed by TCRdb under 2021. Receptor amplification or capture employed the immunoSEQ multiplex PCR assay. What TCRdb holds here is the immuneACCESS table cut down to in-frame rearrangements. Part of the clones is not present; checked against another copy, under half of the missing clones reflect an unresolved V gene, and the others are unexplained. The sample table contains about 460,000 clones; only one count was recorded for nearly 90% of them. The leading ten clones occupy 1.5% to 2% of the sample. In light of the paper, this sample's treatment or condition label describes: 15 to 20 received Ad26.COV2.S at low or high dose, single or two shots; 5 received placebo; per-sample allocation not given. For vaccine and placebo recipients, repertoires were sequenced using samples collected on day 63 after the first injection.

The sample was peripheral blood, taken in a trial of Ad26.COV2.S vaccine versus placebo. The receptors stem from a person aged 18-65 years who received the Ad26.COV2.S COVID-19 vaccine or a placebo.

The chain combines TRBV18 with TRBJ2-1, with 13 bases fitting TRBD2. CDR1 is KGHSH, CDR2 LQKENI, per germline. The J segment lost 7 bases and the V segment lost 6 bases, leaving 6 bases of the junction unmatched. This CDR3 region has 15 residues. CDR3 nucleotides: TGTGCCAGCTCCCAGCTGACTAGCGGGAGGAATGAGCAGTTCTTC. Protein sequence: CASSQLTSGRNEQFF.

This clone was counted between two and nine times. The chain couples TRBV28 to TRBJ2-1, with 13 nucleotides matching TRBD2. The CDR3 sequence is 18 residues long. V shed 8 bases, J shed 6 bases, and the junction held 16 bases outside the gene matches. Germline V gene sequence: CDR1 MDHEN, CDR2 SYDVKM. CDR3 bases: TGTGCCAGCCAGACCGTCCGATGGACTAGCGGGAGCCTCAATGAGCAGTTCTTC. As protein: CASQTVRWTSGSLNEQFF.

V gene TRBV6-4 combines with J gene TRBJ2-1; TRBD2 matches 11 bases. Per the germline V gene, CDR1 is MRHNA and CDR2 is SNTAGT. The CDR3 consists of 14 residues. V lost 4 bases and J lost 11; bases outside the gene matches: 7. The CDR3 sequence is CASSVTSGTFKQFF. The DNA of the CDR3 is TGTGCCAGCAGTGTGACTAGCGGGACGTTCAAGCAGTTCTTC.

The rearrangement joins TRBV7-8 to TRBJ1-5; TRBD1 might be the D (6 bases). The CDR3 sequence is 14 residues long. Deletions cut 3 bases from V and 4 bases from J, with 10 bases between. The germline CDR1 and CDR2 sequences are SGHVS and FQNEAQ. The CDR3: CASSFGQSNQPQHF. DNA of the CDR3: TGTGCCAGCAGCTTCGGACAGTCGAATCAGCCCCAGCATTTT.

This chain connects TRBV18 to TRBJ1-1, with TRBD1 as a possible D gene (5 bases). V was shortened by 10 bases and J by 1 base, with 22 bases between the two germline ends. The V gene's germline CDR1 is KGHSH and CDR2 LQKENI. CDR3 length equals 16 residues. CDR3 sequence: CATSDSSPFGNTEAFF. CDR3 bases: TGTGCCACCTCCGACAGTTCCCCGTTCGGGAACACTGAAGCTTTCTTT. The entire variable domain, with the rest obtained from reference TRBV18 and TRBJ1-1, is as follows: NAGVMQNPRHLVRRRGQEARLRCSPMKGHSHVYWYRQLPEEGLKFMVYLQKENIIDESGMPKERFSAEFPKEGPSILRIQQVVRGDSAAYFCATSDSSPFGNTEAFFGQGTRLTVV.

The chain links TRBV18 to TRBJ2-2, with TRBD1 matching 8 bases. The junction had 4 bases not matched to a gene; V was cut back by 2 bases and J by 2 bases. The CDR3 length is 16 residues. Germline V gives CDR1 KGHSH, CDR2 LQKENI. The CDR3: CASSPWTGRNTGELFF. CDR3 DNA sequence: TGTGCCAGCTCACCATGGACAGGGAGAAACACCGGGGAGCTGTTTTTT.

This sequence joins TRBV6-5 and TRBJ1-2; D unclear. V lost 6 bases, J lost 2 bases, and 13 bases lay in between. Germline-derived CDR1 and CDR2 are MNHEY and SVGAGI. This CDR3 spans 14 amino acids. CDR3 DNA sequence: TGTGCCAGCAGCCTCGGACGGAAGAACTATGGCTACACCTTC. Its translation is CASSLGRKNYGYTF.

V and J are TRBV4-2 and TRBJ1-3; 7 nucleotides agree with TRBD1. Trimming removed 2 bases from V and 4 bases from J; junction bases left unmatched: 8. Germline values: CDR1 LGHNA, CDR2 YNFKEQ. CDR3 length: 16 residues. CDR3 region: CASSQLLTGEGNTIYF. CDR3 sequence (DNA): TGTGCCAGCAGCCAACTACTAACAGGGGAAGGAAACACCATATATTTT.

The V and J genes are TRBV4-1 and TRBJ2-1; 8 bases line up with TRBD2. CDR1 and CDR2 from the germline V gene are MGHRA and YSYEKL. CDR3 length equals 13 residues. The junction had 4 bases not matched to a gene; V was cut back by 8 bases and J by 4 bases. Written as DNA, the CDR3 is TGCGCCAGCCGGGGGGGCTCGTACAATGAGCAGTTCTTC. Its protein product is CASRGGSYNEQFF.

V and J are TRBV15 and TRBJ2-1; D unresolved. The CDR3 sequence is 12 residues long. Germline V CDR1 and CDR2: LNHNV, YYDKDF (reference sequence). The germline V and J ends were trimmed by 0 bases and 8 bases, with 5 bases remaining between them. The CDR3 DNA reads as TGTGCCACCAGCAGAGATAGGGATGAGCAGTTCTTC. Protein sequence: CATSRDRDEQFF. Variable domain in full (rest from reference TRBV15 and TRBJ2-1): DAMVIQNPRYQVTQFGKPVTLSCSQTLNHNVMYWYQQKSSQAPKLLFHYYDKDFNNEADTPDNFQSRRPNTSFCFLDIRSPGLGDTAMYLCATSRDRDEQFFGPGTRLTVL.

This clone was recorded only once. This chain uses TRBV28 with TRBJ2-1, with D perhaps given as TRBD1 or TRBD2 (5 bases each). The CDR3 has 16 amino acids. V was cut by 3 bases and J by 6 bases, with 18 bases left in between. The V gene's germline CDR1 is MDHEN and CDR2 SYDVKM. The CDR3 reads CASSFYGTALRNEQFF. As DNA, the CDR3 is TGTGCCAGCAGTTTCTACGGGACGGCCCTTCGCAATGAGCAGTTCTTC.

The CDR3 loop reads CASSLEGQRREKLFF. The CDR3 coding sequence is TGTGCCAGCAGCTTAGAGGGACAGAGAAGGGAAAAACTGTTTTTT. The V call is TRBV11-2, the J call TRBJ1-4, with 7 positions matching TRBD1. The J segment lost 8 bases and the V segment lost 0 bases, leaving 6 bases of the junction unmatched. Germline assignment: CDR1 SGHAT and CDR2 FQNNGV. This CDR3 contains 15 residues.

This chain links TRBV11-3 with TRBJ2-3; 8 bases are shared with TRBD1. This CDR3 contains 16 residues. Germline CDR1 reads SGHNT; CDR2 reads YENEEA. V dropped 3 bases and J dropped 0; count of bases not matched to a gene: 5. The CDR3 DNA is TGTGCCAGCAGCTTCGGGACAGGCTCTAGCACAGATACGCAGTATTTT. Its translation is CASSFGTGSSTDTQYF.

V gene TRBV9 combines with J gene TRBJ2-1; 9 nucleotides agree with TRBD1. Germline-derived CDR1 and CDR2 are SGDLS and YYNGEE. J was trimmed by 1 base and V by 0 bases; bases with no gene match: 2. This CDR3 region has 16 residues. CDR3 residues: CASSVGDRESYNEQFF. CDR3 coding DNA: TGTGCCAGCAGCGTAGGGGACAGGGAGTCCTACAATGAGCAGTTCTTC.

V and J are TRBV3-1 (or the pseudogene TRBV3-2) and TRBJ1-2; D gene ambiguous. Germline lookup yields CDR1 LGHDT and CDR2 YNNKEL (reference sequence). V was shortened by 0 bases and J by 0 bases, with 11 bases between the two germline ends. There are 16 residues in the CDR3. DNA of the CDR3: TGTGCCAGCAGCCAAGAAGGCGGCGGGACTAACTATGGCTACACCTTC. Protein product: CASSQEGGGTNYGYTF.

This chain joins TRBV6-5 and TRBJ2-4; 7 bases map to TRBD1. CDR1 and CDR2 (germline): MNHEY, SVGAGI. The CDR3 extends over 12 amino acids. V was clipped by 6 bases and J by 11 bases; unmatched bases: 7. The CDR3 DNA follows: TGTGCCAGCAGCCAGACAGGGCTCCTTCAGTACTTC. It yields the protein CASSQTGLLQYF.

The chain uses TRBV2 and TRBJ1-1, with 12 bases lining up with TRBD1. The junction had 6 bases not matched to a gene; V was cut back by 4 bases and J by 0 bases. The CDR3 spans 17 residues. Germline V CDR1 and CDR2: SNHLY, FYNNEI. CDR3 bases: TGTGCCAGCAGTGGGGACAGGGGGCGGAGGTTGAACACTGAAGCTTTCTTT. Its protein is CASSGDRGRRLNTEAFF.

J is TRBJ1-2 and V is TRBV19; D is uncertain. V lost 4 bases to trimming and J lost 6 bases, with 18 bases between them. The germline V gene has CDR1 LNHDA and CDR2 SQIVND (reference sequence). This CDR3 comprises 15 residues. CDR3 sequence reads: CASSRGTVDYHGYTF. For the CDR3, the DNA is TGTGCCAGTAGTAGGGGAACAGTTGACTACCATGGCTACACCTTC.

This rearrangement joins TRBV18 to TRBJ1-6; D perhaps matches TRBD1 (6 bases). Germline loops: CDR1 KGHSH, CDR2 LQKENI. The CDR3 contains 14 residues. The V end lost 2 bases, the J end lost 11 bases, and 13 bases lay between the germline ends. In nucleotides, the CDR3 is TGTGCCAGCTCACCAACCGGGGGCGTGGCACCCCTCCACTTT. It yields the protein CASSPTGGVAPLHF.

The table lists this clone with a few counts. The chain couples TRBV7-9 to TRBJ1-3, with D uncertain. The CDR3 sequence is 12 residues long. V was clipped by 3 bases and J by 3 bases, with 3 bases between them. From germline, CDR1 is SEHNR and CDR2 FQNEAQ (reference sequence). The CDR3 DNA sequence: TGTGCCAGCAGCTTGTTTGGAAACACCATATATTTT. Translated: CASSLFGNTIYF.

The chain uses TRBV5-1 and TRBJ1-1; 8 nucleotides align to TRBD1. There are 14 residues in the CDR3. The V gene end was trimmed by 4 bases and the J gene end by 6 bases; junction bases not matched to a gene: 8. CDR1 and CDR2 from the germline V gene are SGHRS and YFSETQ. CDR3 bases: TGCGCCAGCAGCGCACGACAGGGGACGGCTGAAGCTTTCTTT. As protein: CASSARQGTAEAFF.

The rearrangement joins TRBV29-1 to TRBJ2-3; the D gene could be TRBD1 or TRBD2 (5 bases each). This CDR3 has 13 residues. The germline V gene encodes CDR1 SQVTM and CDR2 ANQGSEA. Trimming stripped 4 bases from V and 1 base from J, with 9 bases between. CDR3 region: CSVGGGRTDTQYF. CDR3 nucleotides: TGCAGCGTTGGGGGCGGGCGCACAGATACGCAGTATTTT.